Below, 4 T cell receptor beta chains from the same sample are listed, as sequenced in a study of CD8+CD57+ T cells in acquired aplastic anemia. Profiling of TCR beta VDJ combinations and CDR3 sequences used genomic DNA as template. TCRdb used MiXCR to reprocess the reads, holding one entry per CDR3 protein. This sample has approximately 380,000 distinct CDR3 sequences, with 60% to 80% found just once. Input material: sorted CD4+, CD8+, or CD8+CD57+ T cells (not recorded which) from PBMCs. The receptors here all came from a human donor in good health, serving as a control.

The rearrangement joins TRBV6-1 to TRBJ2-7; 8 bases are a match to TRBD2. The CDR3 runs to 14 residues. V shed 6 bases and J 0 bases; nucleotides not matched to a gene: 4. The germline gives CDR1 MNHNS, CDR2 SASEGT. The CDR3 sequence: CASRGGGTSYEQYF. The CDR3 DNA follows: TGTGCCAGCAGGGGCGGGGGGACCTCCTACGAGCAGTACTTC.

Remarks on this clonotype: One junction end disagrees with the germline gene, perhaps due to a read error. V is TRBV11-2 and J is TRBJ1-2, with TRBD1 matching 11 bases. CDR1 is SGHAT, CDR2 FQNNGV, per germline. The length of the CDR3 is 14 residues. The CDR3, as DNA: TGTGCCAGCAGCTTGGGACAGGGGGAGACTGGCTACATCTTC. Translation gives CASSLGQGETGYIF.

DNA for the CDR3: TGTGCCAGCAGCTTTACCAGGCTTGGGGAAAAACTGTTTTTT. Amino acids: CASSFTRLGEKLFF. The V gene is TRBV7-9, the J gene TRBJ1-4; unclear D gene. V lost 3 bases and J lost 8, with 13 bases in between. The CDR3 has 14 residues. Per the germline V gene, CDR1 is SEHNR and CDR2 is FQNEAQ (reference sequence).

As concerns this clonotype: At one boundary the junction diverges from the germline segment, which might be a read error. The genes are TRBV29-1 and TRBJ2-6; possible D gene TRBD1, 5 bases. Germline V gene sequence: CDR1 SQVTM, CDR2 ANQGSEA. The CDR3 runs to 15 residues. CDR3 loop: CSVERLISGANVPTF. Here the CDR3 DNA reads TGCAGCGTTGAAAGGTTGATCTCTGGGGCCAACGTCCCGACTTTC.